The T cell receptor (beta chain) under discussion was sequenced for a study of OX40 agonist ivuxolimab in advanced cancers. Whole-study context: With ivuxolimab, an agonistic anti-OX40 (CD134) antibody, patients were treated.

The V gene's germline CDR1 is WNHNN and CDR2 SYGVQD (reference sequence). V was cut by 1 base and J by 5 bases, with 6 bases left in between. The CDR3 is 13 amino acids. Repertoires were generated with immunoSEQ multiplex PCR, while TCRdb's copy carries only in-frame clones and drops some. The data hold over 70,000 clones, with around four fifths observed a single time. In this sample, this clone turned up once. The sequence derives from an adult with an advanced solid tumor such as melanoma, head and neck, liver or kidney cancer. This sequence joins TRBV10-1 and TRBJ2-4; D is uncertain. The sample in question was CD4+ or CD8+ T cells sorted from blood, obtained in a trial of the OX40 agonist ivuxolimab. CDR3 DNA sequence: TGCGCCAGCAGTGAGTTGACTCAAAACATTCAGTACTTC. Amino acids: CASSELTQNIQYF.